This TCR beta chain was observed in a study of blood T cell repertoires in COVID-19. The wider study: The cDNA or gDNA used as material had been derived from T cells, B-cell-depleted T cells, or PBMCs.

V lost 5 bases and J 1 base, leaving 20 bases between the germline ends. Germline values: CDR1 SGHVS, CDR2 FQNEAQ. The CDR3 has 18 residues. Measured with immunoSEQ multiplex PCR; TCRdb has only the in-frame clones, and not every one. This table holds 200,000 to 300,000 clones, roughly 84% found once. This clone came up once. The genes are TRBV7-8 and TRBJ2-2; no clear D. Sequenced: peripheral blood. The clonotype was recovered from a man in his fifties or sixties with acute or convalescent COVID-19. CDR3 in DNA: TGTGCCAGCAGCCCCCCTATTTTAGCCTTGGGGAACACCGGGGAGCTGTTTTTT. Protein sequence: CASSPPILALGNTGELFF.